The entry below gives a single T cell receptor beta chain sequence along with its context. The data belong to a study of CD8+CD57+ T cells in acquired aplastic anemia. TCR beta VDJ and CDR3 profiling used genomic DNA as template. TCRdb re-derived calls from the reads in MiXCR, one entry per CDR3 protein. Of roughly 420,000 distinct CDR3 sequences listed, under 80% are singletons. The CDR3 is 14 residues long. Germline lookup yields CDR1 MNHEY and CDR2 SVGEGT. The germline V and J ends were trimmed by 5 bases and 7 bases, with 15 bases remaining between them. The chain employs TRBV6-2 or TRBV6-3 and TRBJ1-5; maybe TRBD1 (5 bases). The sequenced sample consisted of sorted CD4+, CD8+, or CD8+CD57+ T cells (not recorded which) from PBMCs. The receptor was isolated from a human donor in good health, serving as a control. The CDR3 sequence: CASSALGAGQPQHF. As DNA, the CDR3 is TGTGCCAGCAGTGCCCTTGGGGCTGGGCAGCCCCAGCATTTT.